This TCR beta chain was observed in a study of human T cells and chemical hapten exposure (dated by TCRdb to the early 2020s). For context, the study as a whole: For sensitization, 2% DPC in acetone was applied to an approximately 2 cm by approximately 2 cm area of upper inner arm skin. Patch testing on the upper back used Finn chambers containing 0.01% DPC, with scoring done after 6 days according to International Contact Dermatitis Research Group standards. Alopecia areata with under or over 50% scalp involvement, alopecia totalis and alopecia universalis were represented in the patient cohort, which was mostly female. Throughout the roughly 23-week study period, patients were also given weekly therapeutic DPC doses on the scalp. Peripheral blood TCR repertoire changes were tracked in vivo in alopecia patients during primary and secondary sensitization to the hapten diphenylcyclopropenone (DPC). Blood samples were taken from patients before sensitization (week 0) and then at 2, 6 and about 24 weeks after DPC sensitization. The libraries were sequenced as a pool, and the TCR yield per sample differed mostly because of small variations in library volumes within the pool. About 27 alopecia patients gave blood for TCR sequencing at one to four time points (pre-sensitization, 2, 6 and 24 weeks). Findings and caveats that apply to the study as a whole: Compared with pre-sensitization or healthy control sets, expanded TCRs formed significantly more large CDR3 similarity clusters, which is consistent with antigen-driven responses. The number of TCRs above 1 in 1000 frequency did not change with DPC sensitization; there was no evidence of global repertoire structure alterations. All patients had alopecia, a presumed autoimmune disease, so their immune response might differ from that of healthy individuals. Repeated subsampling changed both the strength of the expansion versus patch-test correlation and the threshold at which the correlation became significant. The number of PT1 expanded TCRs positively correlated with patch test score, significant at thresholds 8, 16 and 32 but not 4.

Libraries were built with RACE. TCRdb records NextSeq 500 as the sequencer. During library preparation, unique molecular identifiers were attached to individual cDNA molecules so that TCRs could be counted in a quantitative, reproducible way. Both TCR alpha and TCR beta chains were sequenced from each blood RNA sample. Processing in the source paper ran as follows. A median of about 89,000 TCRs per sample was observed, with a range of 23,224 to 690,600. V, J and CDR3 annotation of the TCR reads was performed with the Decombinator software suite. For PS versus PT1 abundance plots, all samples were subsampled to the same number of TCRs (28,000). TCRs were defined as expanded if absent before sensitization and observed at least eight times at the 2-week time point. TCRdb trimmed public reads at Q25 via fastp, called clones via MiXCR and kept in-frame beta chains. Identical CDR3 protein sequences are pooled into one entry, listed with their most common genes and DNA. TCRdb's processing, not the authors', yielded these V and J calls. The sample includes about 42,000 distinct CDR3 sequences, with 8.9% observed a single time. Of the sample, roughly 15% falls within the top ten clones.

The sample's time point label, in plain terms: patch test 2, 6 weeks after DPC sensitization. What this sample's treatment or condition label stands for: therapeutic diphenylcyclopropenone sensitization with weekly scalp DPC. At every patch-test visit, the blood draw took place before the patch test was put on. Eligible patients were aged 18 to 70, diagnosed with alopecia, deemed suitable for DPC therapy, and excluded if pregnant. Total RNA was extracted from unfractionated whole blood that had been collected in Tempus Blood RNA tubes. This clonotype was seen many times. The target of this receptor is not known. No base quality information exists; no much larger clone differs at one position. The receptor comes from a woman between 35 and 50 years old with alopecia areata. Some clones in this sample may be carry-over from other donors' samples. This specimen was whole blood, taken in connection with sensitization to the hapten diphenylcyclopropenone (DPC).

The nucleotide sequence is TGTGCCAGCTCACCTACGCCGAGACAGGGGGTTAACACTGAAGCTTTCTTT. It specifies CASSPTPRQGVNTEAFF. The V gene is TRBV18 and the J gene is TRBJ1-1; 9 bases in the middle match TRBD1. CDR3 length: 17 amino acids, cysteine to phenylalanine. CDR3 DNA is the only sequence kept; it has 51 bases, read in frame from the first base. CDR1 KGHSH and CDR2 LQKENI were looked up in the germline V gene. Trimmed from V: 3 bases; trimmed from J: 2 bases; junction bases lacking a gene match: 10.